The rows below give T cell receptor beta chains drawn from one sample of a study of blood T cell repertoires in COVID-19. The table came from immunoSEQ multiplex PCR; TCRdb's copy has only in-frame clones and leaves some out. The sample shows about 34,000 clones, 65% to 85% of them seen only once. Sequenced sample: peripheral blood. The receptors stem from a man between 65 and 85 years old with COVID-19, enrolled during active disease. Both conserved end residues are part of each CDR3. Fields, in order: J gene, clone size, V gene, D gene, CDR3 protein, CDR3 DNA. A D gene is named only where the DNA matches it firmly. Size is omitted from some rows. Given values are once, few, many or a class for expanded clones.

>TRBJ2-5|.|TRBV9|.
CASSVGGAGLETQYF
TGTGCCAGCAGCGTAGGTGGGGCGGGATTGGAGACCCAGTACTTC
>TRBJ2-5|.|TRBV7-9|TRBD2
CASELAGGQETQYF
TGTGCCAGCGAATTAGCGGGAGGGCAAGAGACCCAGTACTTC
>TRBJ2-7|.|TRBV28|TRBD2
CASSPGGLAGAYEQYF
TGTGCCAGCAGTCCGGGCGGACTAGCGGGAGCCTACGAGCAGTACTTC
>TRBJ2-3|.|TRBV6-2/TRBV6-3|TRBD2
CASSFNPGASGKTFTDTQYF
TGTGCCAGCAGTTTCAACCCTGGCGCTAGCGGGAAAACCTTCACAGATACGCAGTATTTT
>TRBJ1-6|.|TRBV6-2/TRBV6-3|TRBD1
CASSFARTPGQGIWSSPLHF
TGTGCCAGCAGTTTCGCGAGAACTCCGGGACAGGGTATTTGGAGTTCACCCCTCCACTTT
>TRBJ2-7|.|TRBV7-2|TRBD2
CASSTSWTSVYEQYF
TGTGCCAGCAGTACAAGCTGGACTAGTGTGTACGAGCAGTACTTC
>TRBJ2-7|.|TRBV9|.
CASSVGQVGYEQYF
TGTGCCAGCAGCGTAGGACAGGTGGGATACGAGCAGTACTTC
>TRBJ1-1|few|TRBV2|.
CASIRAGAAEAFF
TGTGCCAGCATTCGGGCAGGGGCAGCTGAAGCTTTCTTT
>TRBJ2-1|.|TRBV5-4|.
CASKEDSSYNEQFF
TGTGCCAGCAAGGAGGACAGTTCCTACAATGAGCAGTTCTTC
>TRBJ2-7|.|TRBV9|.
CASSPQEAASYEQYF
TGTGCCAGCAGCCCCCAGGAGGCAGCCTCCTACGAGCAGTACTTC
>TRBJ2-7|.|TRBV29-1|TRBD1
CSAGQGAYEQYF
TGCAGCGCTGGACAGGGAGCCTACGAGCAGTACTTC
>TRBJ2-5|.|TRBV5-1|TRBD1
CASSPGQGLETQYF
TGCGCCAGCAGCCCGGGACAGGGCCTAGAGACCCAGTACTTC
>TRBJ1-3|.|TRBV28|.
CASSFLGNTIYF
TGTGCCAGCAGTTTTCTTGGAAACACCATATATTTT
>TRBJ2-1|.|TRBV7-3|TRBD2
CASSQGLAAFNEQFF
TGTGCCAGCAGCCAAGGACTAGCCGCTTTCAATGAGCAGTTCTTC
>TRBJ1-2|.|TRBV20-1|.
CSASLHGYTF
TGCAGTGCTAGTCTCCATGGCTACACCTTC
>TRBJ2-2|.|TRBV6-5|.
CASTLGGSGELFF
TGTGCCAGCACGTTAGGAGGCTCCGGGGAGCTGTTTTTT
>TRBJ2-7|.|TRBV30|TRBD2
CAWSGGTSGFSYEQYF
TGTGCCTGGAGCGGAGGGACTAGCGGGTTCTCCTACGAGCAGTACTTC
>TRBJ2-5|.|TRBV7-2|TRBD1
CASSLVIGQGQETQYF
TGTGCCAGCAGCTTAGTAATTGGACAGGGTCAAGAGACCCAGTACTTC
>TRBJ2-2|once|TRBV5-1|TRBD1
CASSSTGVPDTGELFF
TGCGCCAGCAGCTCCACAGGGGTACCGGACACCGGGGAGCTGTTTTTT
>TRBJ1-3|.|TRBV27|TRBD1
CASSAGTGAGNTIYF
TGTGCCAGCAGTGCCGGGACAGGGGCTGGAAACACCATATATTTT
>TRBJ2-3|once|TRBV13|.
CASSLGQRRLSTHGTQYF
TGTGCCAGCAGCTTAGGCCAACGGAGACTTTCAACCCACGGTACGCAGTATTTT
>TRBJ2-7|.|TRBV7-2|TRBD2
CASSFSLVGGPYEQYF
TGTGCCAGCAGCTTCTCTCTCGTGGGAGGGCCCTACGAGCAGTACTTC
>TRBJ2-3|.|TRBV9|TRBD1
CASRDRSTDTQYF
TGTGCCTCCCGGGACAGAAGCACAGATACGCAGTATTTT
>TRBJ2-6|.|TRBV2|.
CASSASHRVNSGANVLTF
TGTGCCAGCAGTGCCTCTCACAGGGTGAACTCTGGGGCCAACGTCCTGACTTTC
>TRBJ2-7|.|TRBV2|TRBD2
CASSRTSEQYEQYF
TGTGCCAGCAGTAGGACTAGCGAACAATACGAGCAGTACTTC
>TRBJ2-3|.|TRBV5-1|TRBD2
CASSDLSGKGTDTQYF
TGCGCCAGCAGCGATCTTAGCGGGAAAGGCACAGATACGCAGTATTTT
>TRBJ1-1|.|TRBV5-1|TRBD1
CASSLGQGAVSEAFF
TGCGCCAGCAGCTTAGGACAGGGAGCAGTCAGTGAAGCTTTCTTT
>TRBJ1-1|.|TRBV28|.
CASSLRRSNTEAFF
TGTGCCAGCAGCCTTCGGCGGTCGAACACTGAAGCTTTCTTT
>TRBJ1-1|.|TRBV2|.
CASSKERNTEAFF
TGTGCCAGCAGTAAAGAGAGGAACACTGAAGCTTTCTTT
>TRBJ1-1|.|TRBV11-2|.
CASGPNTEAFF
TGTGCCAGCGGGCCGAACACTGAAGCTTTCTTT
>TRBJ1-6|.|TRBV7-2|.
CASSLGRGSGPLHF
TGTGCCAGCAGCTTAGGGAGGGGCTCAGGACCCCTCCACTTT
>TRBJ1-1|.|TRBV27|.
CASGRGRTEAFF
TGTGCCAGCGGACGCGGGAGAACTGAAGCTTTCTTT
>TRBJ2-1|.|TRBV6-6|.
CASSYVALARNNEQFF
TGTGCCAGCAGTTACGTCGCGCTAGCGCGGAACAATGAGCAGTTCTTC
>TRBJ2-7|.|TRBV28|TRBD2
CASSPMGGLAGGPYEQYF
TGTGCCAGCAGTCCGATGGGAGGACTAGCGGGAGGGCCTTACGAGCAGTACTTC
>TRBJ2-7|.|TRBV7-2|.
CASSLDPQVAYEQYF
TGTGCCAGCAGCTTAGACCCACAGGTAGCTTACGAGCAGTACTTC
>TRBJ1-6|.|TRBV7-9|.
CASSLDSNSPLHF
TGTGCCAGCAGCTTGGACAGTAATTCACCCCTCCACTTT
>TRBJ1-4|.|TRBV24-1|TRBD1
CATSTTGTGNEKLFF
TGTGCCACTAGCACCACCGGGACAGGAAATGAAAAACTGTTTTTT
>TRBJ1-2|once|TRBV19|.
CASSREGAYGYTF
TGTGCCAGTAGTCGGGAGGGCGCCTATGGCTACACCTTC
>TRBJ2-7|.|TRBV5-1|TRBD2
CASSSSLAPTYEQYF
TGCGCCAGCAGCTCATCACTAGCGCCGACCTACGAGCAGTACTTC
>TRBJ2-5|.|TRBV7-2|.
CASSLARERRTQYF
TGTGCCAGCAGCTTGGCCCGGGAGCGTCGGACCCAGTACTTC
>TRBJ1-3|.|TRBV28|.
CASSFIGQGNTIYF
TGTGCCAGCAGTTTCATCGGACAGGGAAACACCATATATTTT
>TRBJ2-1|.|TRBV9|TRBD2
CASSPPRTSGLSSSYNEQFF
TGTGCCAGCAGTCCTCCCCGGACTAGCGGCCTTTCGAGCTCCTACAATGAGCAGTTCTTC